These 5 T cell receptor beta chains were all obtained from the same sample, sequenced in a study of chemoradiotherapy in HPV16-positive cancers. The repertoire was sequenced with immunoSEQ multiplex PCR; TCRdb's copy has only in-frame clones and lacks some. The sample carries fewer than 20,000 clones, 90% recorded once. This specimen consisted of blood, obtained from a patient who underwent chemoradiotherapy. The receptors originated from a human donor with HPV-associated anogenital cancer.

The V and J genes are TRBV9 and TRBJ1-6; TRBD1 matches at 8 bases. V gave up 4 bases and J gave up 7 bases; unmatched junction bases: 7. CDR1 and CDR2 from the germline V gene are SGDLS and YYNGEE. The CDR3 runs 15 residues. The CDR3 protein is CASSTQGEGNSPLHF. For the CDR3, the DNA is TGTGCCAGCAGCACACAGGGGGAGGGGAATTCACCCCTCCACTTT. The variable domain in full, with the rest retrieved from reference TRBV9 and TRBJ1-6, is DSGVTQTPKHLITATGQRVTLRCSPRSGDLSVYWYQQSLDQGLQFLIQYYNGEERAKGNILERFSAQQFPDLHSELNLSSLELGDSALYFCASSTQGEGNSPLHFGNGTRLTVT.

The J gene is TRBJ2-7, the V gene TRBV30; D unresolved. CDR3 length: 13 residues. V lost 0 bases and J 1 base, leaving 7 bases between the germline ends. Germline V lookup: CDR1 GTSNPN, CDR2 SVGIG (reference sequence). The CDR3 DNA is TGTGCCTGGAGTGTACGCAGGTCCTACGAGCAGTACTTC. Amino acids: CAWSVRRSYEQYF.

The chain couples TRBV6-4 to TRBJ2-2; 9 bases line up with TRBD1. Germline values: CDR1 MRHNA, CDR2 SNTAGT. The length of the CDR3 is 15 residues. Unmatched junction bases numbered 5, after V lost 4 bases and J lost 5 bases. The CDR3 sequence: CASSAGTGLTGELFF. The CDR3 coding sequence is TGTGCCAGCAGTGCTGGGACAGGGTTAACCGGGGAGCTGTTTTTT.

The chain carries TRBV2 and TRBJ1-2; D uncertain. There are 15 residues in the CDR3. Germline V CDR1 and CDR2: SNHLY, FYNNEI. V was pared by 4 bases and J by 6 bases, with 18 bases between. CDR3 region: CASSVQWTEGDGYTF. CDR3 nucleotides: TGTGCCAGCAGTGTACAGTGGACGGAGGGAGATGGCTACACCTTC.

This clone has just one count. Different DNA sequences within this sample yield the same CDR3. This chain joins TRBV7-2 and TRBJ1-6; no reliable D call. The V end was cut by 1 base, the J end by 4 bases, with 5 bases between. The length of the CDR3 is 14 residues. Germline V CDR1 and CDR2: SGHTA, FQGNSA. As DNA, the CDR3 is TGTGCCAGCAGCTTAGGGCCTTATAATTCACCCCTCCACTTT. Residues: CASSLGPYNSPLHF.